This record looks at one TCR beta chain sequence and its context. The antigen remains unidentified. Germline lookup yields CDR1 SGHRS and CDR2 YFSETQ. The CDR3 has 13 amino acids. Trimming pared 0 bases from V and 4 bases from J, leaving 7 bases between. This specimen comes from a study of cytomegalovirus exposure and HLA in healthy donors. Study results and caveats: In a later analysis, at a false discovery rate of 0.05, roughly 18,000 TCR beta sequences were associated with HLA alleles. Highly shared sequence variants in one cluster were likely a sequencing artifact. Donors belonging to an Asian-associated ancestry cluster reportedly showed fewer N-insertions in productive TCRs than the roughly 670-donor mean, according to what a later analysis found.

PCR primers comprised 60 Vbeta and 13 Jbeta primers. This table comes from immunoSEQ multiplex PCR, and its TCRdb copy is limited to in-frame clones, with some not included. The data show some 160,000 clones, 60% to 80% seen once. Material: PBMCs. The chain couples TRBV5-1 to TRBJ1-2; TRBD1 might be the D (5 bases). This TCR derives from a woman in her twenties or thirties in good health and CMV-seronegative. CDR3 sequence (DNA): TGCGCCAGCAGCTTGGTAACAGGCTATGGCTACACCTTC. It encodes CASSLVTGYGYTF.